Below, 26 T cell receptor beta chains from the same sample are listed, as sequenced in a study of OX40 agonist ivuxolimab in advanced cancers. The method was immunoSEQ multiplex PCR; TCRdb's version includes in-frame clones alone and lacks a portion of them. The table has 45,000 to 55,000 clones, around nine tenths seen once. Source: CD4+ or CD8+ T cells sorted from blood, taken in a trial of the OX40 agonist ivuxolimab. These receptor sequences come from an adult with an advanced solid tumor such as melanoma, head and neck, liver or kidney cancer.

The chain uses TRBV14 and TRBJ2-5, with 7 bases identical to TRBD2. CDR3 size: 13 residues. Unmatched junction bases numbered 8, after V lost 4 bases and J lost 9 bases. Per the germline V gene, CDR1 is SGHDN and CDR2 is FVKESK. This chain's CDR3 is CASSPGLGRPQYF. In DNA, the CDR3 is TGTGCCAGCAGCCCCGGACTAGGACGGCCCCAGTACTTC. Based on the CDR3 plus reference TRBV14 and TRBJ2-5, the full variable domain is EAGVTQFPSHSVIEKGQTVTLRCDPISGHDNLYWYRRVMGKEIKFLLHFVKESKQDESGMPNNRFLAERTGGTYSTLKVQPAELEDSGVYFCASSPGLGRPQYFGPGTRLLVL.

The CDR3: CASSQDRKGTDTQYF. The CDR3 nucleotides are TGCGCCAGCAGCCAAGATAGAAAGGGCACAGATACGCAGTATTTT. This chain connects TRBV4-1 to TRBJ2-3; no clear D. The CDR3 is 15 amino acids. CDR1 and CDR2 (germline): MGHRA, YSYEKL. The ends were cut back, 0 bases at V and 1 base at J, with 8 bases in the middle.

This clone was seen only once. V and J are TRBV5-6 and TRBJ2-1; 10 positions match TRBD2. This CDR3 spans 15 amino acids. V dropped 2 bases and J dropped 6; count of bases not matched to a gene: 5. Germline CDR1 is SGHDT and CDR2 is YYEEEE. CDR3 loop: CASSFLGLAFNEQFF. CDR3 sequence (DNA): TGTGCCAGCAGCTTTCTGGGACTAGCGTTCAATGAGCAGTTCTTC.

The rearrangement joins TRBV6-5 to TRBJ2-7; either TRBD1 or TRBD2 may supply D (6 bases each). Trimming left V 0 bases short and J 9 bases short, with 15 bases between. Germline assignment: CDR1 MNHEY and CDR2 SVGAGI. CDR3 length: 14 residues. The CDR3: CASSYSAGQPRQYF. CDR3 bases: TGTGCCAGCAGTTACTCGGCGGGACAACCTCGGCAGTACTTC.

This chain connects TRBV9 to TRBJ2-1, with 9 nucleotides matching TRBD1. Looked up from germline, CDR1 is SGDLS and CDR2 is YYNGEE. Trimming at V came to 3 bases and at J to 7 bases, leaving 8 bases not matched to a gene. CDR3 size: 15 residues. The CDR3, as DNA: TGTGCCAGCAGCGAACAGGGGGCTAGGGGGAATGAGCAGTTCTTC. It codes for CASSEQGARGNEQFF.

The V gene is TRBV19, the J gene TRBJ2-7, with D possibly being TRBD1 (6 bases). CDR1 and CDR2 from the germline V gene are LNHDA and SQIVND (reference sequence). There are 15 residues in the CDR3. Deletions cut 7 bases from V and 0 bases from J, with 16 bases between. The CDR3 reads CASTGAGAGSYEQYF. The DNA of the CDR3 is TGTGCCAGTACCGGGGCAGGGGCCGGCTCCTACGAGCAGTACTTC.

This clone showed up just a few times. The chain has TRBV19 and TRBJ1-2; 9 bases are a match to TRBD1. The CDR3 runs to 17 residues. Germline V CDR1 and CDR2: LNHDA, SQIVND (reference sequence). The V segment lost 6 bases and the J segment 4 bases; nucleotides outside the gene matches: 15. CDR3 amino acids: CASSPGTGSGRGYGYTF. The CDR3 DNA is TGTGCCAGTAGCCCCGGGACAGGGTCTGGTCGTGGCTATGGCTACACCTTC.

By sample share, this clone is medium-sized. V usage is TRBV2 and J usage is TRBJ2-7; 9 positions agree with TRBD1. V gave up 5 bases and J gave up 2 bases; unmatched junction bases: 7. CDR1 is SNHLY and CDR2 is FYNNEI in the germline V gene. The CDR3 totals 15 residues. This CDR3 is CASSWGQGNPYEQYF. As DNA, the CDR3 is TGTGCCAGCAGTTGGGGACAGGGCAACCCCTACGAGCAGTACTTC.

The chain uses TRBV28 and TRBJ2-1; 12 bases line up with TRBD2. Losses at the gene ends were 5 bases for V and 3 bases for J; bases not matched to a gene: 5. This CDR3 has 16 amino acids. Germline CDR1 is MDHEN and CDR2 is SYDVKM. In nucleotides, the CDR3 is TGTGCCAGCAGTCTTTGGACTAGCGGGAACTACAATGAGCAGTTCTTC. It encodes CASSLWTSGNYNEQFF.

The chain carries TRBV29-1 and TRBJ2-1, with TRBD1 matching 12 bases. Looked up from germline, CDR1 is SQVTM and CDR2 is ANQGSEA. V lost 7 bases and J lost 8; bases outside the gene matches: 9. CDR3 size: 14 residues. Here the CDR3 reads CSGEGTGGKDEQFF. CDR3 nucleotides: TGCAGCGGAGAAGGGACAGGGGGCAAGGATGAGCAGTTCTTC.

The sample holds one count of this clone. This rearrangement joins TRBV27 to TRBJ2-1, with 8 bases that match TRBD1. The CDR3 extends over 16 amino acids. Germline trimming cut 5 bases from V and 5 bases from J; bases unmatched to any gene: 11. Germline loops: CDR1 MNHEY, CDR2 SMNVEV (reference sequence). As DNA, the CDR3 is TGTGCCAGCAGTGACACTGGACAGGGATGGCACAATGAGCAGTTCTTC. Protein sequence: CASSDTGQGWHNEQFF.

The rearrangement uses TRBV30 and TRBJ1-4; tentative D call: TRBD1 (6 bases). The germline V gene has CDR1 GTSNPN and CDR2 SVGIG (reference sequence). The CDR3 is 18 residues long. V dropped 0 bases and J dropped 0 bases, with 17 bases sitting between them. The CDR3 spells CAWSVPPRGFATNEKLFF. The CDR3, as DNA: TGTGCCTGGAGTGTACCCCCCAGGGGTTTTGCAACTAATGAAAAACTGTTTTTT.

This clone was seen only a few times. This chain links TRBV7-2 with TRBJ2-1; D is unresolved. Germline V CDR1 and CDR2: SGHTA, FQGNSA. CDR3 length equals 13 residues. V shed 1 base and J shed 6 bases, with 7 bases lying between them. CDR3 coding DNA: TGTGCCAGCAGCTTAGGGAAAACCAATGAGCAGTTCTTC. Amino acid sequence: CASSLGKTNEQFF.

The chain employs TRBV28 and TRBJ1-5, with D hard to call. This CDR3 has 13 residues. CDR1 is MDHEN, CDR2 SYDVKM, per germline. V gave up 3 bases and J gave up 3 bases, with 6 bases separating them. The CDR3 region has the DNA TGTGCCAGCAGTTTCTCAGTCAATCAGCCCCAGCATTTT. Protein: CASSFSVNQPQHF.

The J gene is TRBJ2-1, the V gene TRBV6-4; 10 bases are shared with TRBD1. The V segment lost 5 bases and the J segment 4 bases; nucleotides outside the gene matches: 5. CDR1 MRHNA and CDR2 SNTAGT come from the germline V gene. This CDR3 region has 15 residues. The CDR3 sequence is CASSSDRGGYNEQFF. The CDR3 DNA follows: TGTGCCAGCAGTTCGGACAGGGGGGGATACAATGAGCAGTTCTTC.

This chain connects TRBV11-2 to TRBJ1-1; D is ambiguous. Germline CDR1 is SGHAT and CDR2 is FQNNGV. V was trimmed by 3 bases and J by 0 bases, leaving 5 bases between them. The CDR3 extends over 13 amino acids. The DNA of the CDR3 is TGTGCCAGCAGCTTCAGGCTGAACACTGAAGCTTTCTTT. Amino acids: CASSFRLNTEAFF.

This rearrangement joins TRBV5-3 to TRBJ2-7; 7 bases are shared with TRBD1. TRBV5-3 is sorted into the ORF group, with uncertain function. The CDR3 consists of 14 residues. V was clipped by 4 bases and J by 0 bases; unmatched bases: 4. The CDR3 is CARSTRQGSYEQYF. The DNA of the CDR3 is TGTGCCAGAAGCACACGACAGGGCTCCTACGAGCAGTACTTC.

The chain uses TRBV15 and TRBJ2-5; 7 bases align to TRBD1. CDR1 is LNHNV and CDR2 is YYDKDF in the germline V gene (reference sequence). Trimming at V came to 0 bases and at J to 1 base, leaving 8 bases not matched to a gene. This CDR3 comprises 17 residues. CDR3 protein: CATSRDRTGDRQETQYF. In nucleotides, the CDR3 is TGTGCCACCAGCAGAGATAGAACAGGGGATCGCCAAGAGACCCAGTACTTC.

The V call is TRBV7-6, the J call TRBJ1-4; 8 bases align to TRBD1. Germline V gene sequence: CDR1 SGHVS, CDR2 FNYEAQ. The CDR3 has 14 residues. V trimming: 2 bases; J trimming: 8 bases; junction bases outside the gene matches: 4. CDR3 region: CASSLRPGGEKLFF. Written as DNA, the CDR3 is TGTGCCAGCAGCTTACGGCCAGGGGGCGAAAAACTGTTTTTT.

This clone was seen only once. The CDR3 spells CASSIPAGAPSISNQPQHF. The CDR3 region has the DNA TGTGCCAGTAGTATTCCTGCGGGGGCGCCGTCCATTAGCAATCAGCCCCAGCATTTT. V is TRBV19 and J is TRBJ1-5, with D possibly matching TRBD1 (6 bases). The CDR3 sequence is 19 residues long. CDR1 LNHDA and CDR2 SQIVND come from the germline V gene (reference sequence). V was shortened by 3 bases and J by 0 bases, with 21 bases between the two germline ends.

This clone was picked up one time. A read error may account for a junction end that differs from germline. This rearrangement joins TRBV7-7 to TRBJ2-2; D may correspond to TRBD1 or TRBD2 (5 bases each). This CDR3 is 15 amino acids long. CDR1 and CDR2 (germline): SSHAT, FNYEAQ (reference sequence). CDR3 protein: CASSTGARGAGELFF. CDR3 nucleotides: TGTGCTAGCAGCACAGGAGCGCGAGGGGCCGGGGAGCTGTTTTTT.

The CDR3 here is CASSPSSGANVLTF. The CDR3 region has the DNA TGTGCCAGCAGTCCGAGCTCTGGGGCCAACGTCCTGACTTTC. The chain uses TRBV7-9 and TRBJ2-6, with no clear D. Trimming stripped 6 bases from V and 0 bases from J, with 6 bases between. The germline gives CDR1 SEHNR, CDR2 FQNEAQ (reference sequence). CDR3 length: 14 amino acids.

The chain combines TRBV7-9 with TRBJ2-7; D may be TRBD2 (5 bases). The germline CDR1 and CDR2 sequences are SEHNR and FQNEAQ (reference sequence). V dropped 2 bases and J dropped 5 bases, with 10 bases sitting between them. The CDR3 is 13 residues long. The CDR3 protein is CASSLTRDNEQYF. CDR3 sequence (DNA): TGTGCCAGCAGCTTAACTAGGGATAACGAGCAGTACTTC.

The V call is TRBV5-1, the J call TRBJ2-7, with TRBD1 matching 7 bases. The CDR3 runs to 15 residues. V gave up 6 bases and J gave up 2 bases; unmatched junction bases: 11. The germline V gene encodes CDR1 SGHRS and CDR2 YFSETQ. The CDR3 sequence: CASNSGTDNPYEQYF. Here the CDR3 DNA reads TGCGCCAGCAATTCTGGGACAGATAATCCCTACGAGCAGTACTTC.

This clone was seen just once. V usage is TRBV27 and J usage is TRBJ1-2; D is uncertain. CDR1 is MNHEY, CDR2 SMNVEV, per germline (reference sequence). The CDR3 is 13 residues long. With 4 bases removed from V and 4 bases from J, the gap between germline ends came to 10 bases. The CDR3 protein is CASSYRLGYGYTF. CDR3 sequence (DNA): TGTGCCAGCAGTTATCGCCTCGGCTATGGCTACACCTTC.

The chain recombines TRBV27 with TRBJ2-7, with D perhaps TRBD1 (5 bases). Germline loops: CDR1 MNHEY, CDR2 SMNVEV (reference sequence). With 6 bases removed from V and 6 bases from J, the gap between germline ends came to 15 bases. The CDR3 sequence is 13 residues long. In DNA, the CDR3 is TGTGCCAGCAGGAGGAACTATAGGGGCGAGCAGTACTTC. Protein product: CASRRNYRGEQYF.